Sequencing of this TCR beta chain was carried out in a study of molecular identifiers for immune sequencing clone quantification. Naive CD8 libraries came from about 19,000 to 1,100,000 sorted cells with 10%, 30% or 50% RNA. TCRdb reprocessed the PCR reads with MiXCR, giving one entry per CDR3 protein. The sample lists about 320,000 distinct CDR3 sequences; over 20% were seen once. In this sample, this clonotype turned up many times. This CDR3 comprises 14 residues. The V end lost 0 bases, the J end lost 4 bases, and 10 bases lay between the germline ends. CDR1 is MNHEY, CDR2 SVGEGT, per germline. V usage is TRBV6-2 or TRBV6-3 and J usage is TRBJ2-7; D may be TRBD1 or TRBD2 (5 bases each). This TCR was sampled from a human donor in good health. Some libraries in this study had Jurkat cell RNA spiked in. Sequenced input: naive CD8+ T cells from blood, with Jurkat cell RNA spiked in. Subset in this sample: FACS-sorted CD8+CD4-CCR7+CD45RA+ naive T cells. CDR3 sequence reads: CASSYSRGWYEQYF. The CDR3 DNA is TGTGCCAGCAGTTACTCGAGGGGATGGTACGAGCAGTACTTC.